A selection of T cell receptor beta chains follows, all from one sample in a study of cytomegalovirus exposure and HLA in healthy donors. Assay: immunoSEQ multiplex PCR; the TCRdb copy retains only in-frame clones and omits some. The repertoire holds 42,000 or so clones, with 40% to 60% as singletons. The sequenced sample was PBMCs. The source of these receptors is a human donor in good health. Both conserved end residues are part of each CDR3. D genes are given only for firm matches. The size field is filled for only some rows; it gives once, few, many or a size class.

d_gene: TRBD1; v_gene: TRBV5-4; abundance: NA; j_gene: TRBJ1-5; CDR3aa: CASSRDRGQQPQHF; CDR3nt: TGTGCCAGCAGTCGGGACAGGGGACAGCAGCCCCAGCATTTT
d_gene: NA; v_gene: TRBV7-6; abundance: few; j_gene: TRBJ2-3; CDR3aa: CASSLSTDTQYF; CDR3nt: TGTGCCAGCAGCCTTAGCACAGATACGCAGTATTTT
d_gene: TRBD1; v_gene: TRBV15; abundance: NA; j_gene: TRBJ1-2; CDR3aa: CATSNRGRDGYTF; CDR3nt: TGTGCCACCAGCAACAGGGGGAGAGATGGCTACACCTTC
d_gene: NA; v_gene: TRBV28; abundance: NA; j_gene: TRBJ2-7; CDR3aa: CASQGSNYEQYF; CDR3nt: TGTGCCAGTCAGGGATCAAACTACGAGCAGTACTTC
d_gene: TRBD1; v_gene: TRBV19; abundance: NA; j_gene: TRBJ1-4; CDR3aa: CASTPRDRGEKLFF; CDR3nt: TGTGCCAGTACCCCCCGGGACAGGGGTGAAAAACTGTTTTTT
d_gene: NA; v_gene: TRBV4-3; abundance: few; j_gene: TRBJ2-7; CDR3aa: CASSQGLSLEQYF; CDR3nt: TGCGCCAGCAGCCAAGGTCTGTCTCTGGAGCAGTACTTC
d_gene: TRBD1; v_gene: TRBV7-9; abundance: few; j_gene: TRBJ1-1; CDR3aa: CASSTGQPRDTEAFF; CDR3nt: TGTGCCAGCAGCACGGGACAGCCAAGGGACACTGAAGCTTTCTTT
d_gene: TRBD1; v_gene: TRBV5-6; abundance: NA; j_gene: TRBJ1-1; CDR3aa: CASSTDRGRRSNTEAFF; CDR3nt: TGTGCCAGCAGCACGGACAGGGGGCGACGATCGAACACTGAAGCTTTCTTT
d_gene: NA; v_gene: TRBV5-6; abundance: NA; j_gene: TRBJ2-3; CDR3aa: CASSEGNTQYF; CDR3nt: TGTGCCAGCAGCGAGGGAAATACGCAGTATTTT
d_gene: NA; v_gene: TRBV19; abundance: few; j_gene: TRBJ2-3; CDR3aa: CASSISSASDTQYF; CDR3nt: TGTGCCAGTAGTATTTCGAGTGCAAGTGATACGCAGTATTTT
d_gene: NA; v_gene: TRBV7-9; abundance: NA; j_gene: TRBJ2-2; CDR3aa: CASSSFQGTGELFF; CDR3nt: TGTGCCAGCAGCTCGTTTCAGGGCACCGGGGAGCTGTTTTTT
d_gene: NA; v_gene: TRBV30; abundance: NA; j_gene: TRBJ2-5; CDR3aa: CAWGGGGRGGTQYF; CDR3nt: TGTGCCTGGGGGGGCGGGGGCCGTGGGGGGACCCAGTACTTC
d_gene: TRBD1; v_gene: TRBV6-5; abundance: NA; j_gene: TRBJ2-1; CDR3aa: CASSYYGTGGLNEQFF; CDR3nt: TGTGCCAGCAGTTACTACGGAACAGGGGGCTTAAATGAGCAGTTCTTC
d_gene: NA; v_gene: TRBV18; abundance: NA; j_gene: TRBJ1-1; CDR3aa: CASSPKINTGLNTEAFF; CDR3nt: TGTGCCAGCTCACCAAAGATAAACACAGGGCTGAACACTGAAGCTTTCTTT
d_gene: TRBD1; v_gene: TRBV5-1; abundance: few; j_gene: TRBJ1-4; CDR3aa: CASSLGQGAEKLFF; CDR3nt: TGCGCCAGCAGCTTGGGACAGGGGGCTGAAAAACTGTTTTTT
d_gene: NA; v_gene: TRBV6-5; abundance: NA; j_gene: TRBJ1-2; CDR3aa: CASSYSNRGHGFYTF; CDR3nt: TGTGCCAGCAGTTACTCGAATAGGGGACACGGTTTCTACACCTTC